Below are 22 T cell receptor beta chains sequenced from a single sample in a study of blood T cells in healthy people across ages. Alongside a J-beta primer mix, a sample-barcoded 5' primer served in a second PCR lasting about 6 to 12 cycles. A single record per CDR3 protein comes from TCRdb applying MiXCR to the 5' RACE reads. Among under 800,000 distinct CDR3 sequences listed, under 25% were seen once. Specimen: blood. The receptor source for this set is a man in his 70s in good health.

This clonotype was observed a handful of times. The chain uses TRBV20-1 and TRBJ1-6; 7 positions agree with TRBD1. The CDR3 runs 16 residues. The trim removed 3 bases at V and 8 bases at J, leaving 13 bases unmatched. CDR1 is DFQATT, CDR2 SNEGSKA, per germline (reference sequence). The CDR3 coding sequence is TGCAGTGCTAGCCTTCTCCTGACAGGGCGGGATTCACCCCTCCACTTT. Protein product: CSASLLLTGRDSPLHF.

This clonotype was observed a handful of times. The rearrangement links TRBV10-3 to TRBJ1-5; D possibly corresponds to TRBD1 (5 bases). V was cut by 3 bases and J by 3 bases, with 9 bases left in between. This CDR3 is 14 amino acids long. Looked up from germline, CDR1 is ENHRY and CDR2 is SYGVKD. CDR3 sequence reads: CAISDRGDNQPQHF. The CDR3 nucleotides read TGTGCCATCAGTGATCGGGGGGACAATCAGCCCCAGCATTTT.

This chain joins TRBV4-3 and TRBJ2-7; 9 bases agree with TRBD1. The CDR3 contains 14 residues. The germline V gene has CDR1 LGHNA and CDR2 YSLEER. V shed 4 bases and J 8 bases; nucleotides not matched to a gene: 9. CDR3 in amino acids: CASSLTGTGTKQYF. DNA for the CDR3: TGCGCCAGCAGCCTTACCGGGACAGGGACCAAGCAGTACTTC.

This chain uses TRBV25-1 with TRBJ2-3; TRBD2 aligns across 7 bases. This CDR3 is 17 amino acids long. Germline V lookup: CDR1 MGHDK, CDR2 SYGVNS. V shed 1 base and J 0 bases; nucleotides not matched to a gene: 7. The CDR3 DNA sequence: TGTGCCAGCAGTGAATGGGAGGGAGAAGGTAGCACAGATACGCAGTATTTT. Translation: CASSEWEGEGSTDTQYF. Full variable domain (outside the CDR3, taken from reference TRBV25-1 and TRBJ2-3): EADIYQTPRYLVIGTGKKITLECSQTMGHDKMYWYQQDPGMELHLIHYSYGVNSTEKGDLSSESTVSRIRTEHFPLTLESARPSHTSQYLCASSEWEGEGSTDTQYFGPGTRLTVL.

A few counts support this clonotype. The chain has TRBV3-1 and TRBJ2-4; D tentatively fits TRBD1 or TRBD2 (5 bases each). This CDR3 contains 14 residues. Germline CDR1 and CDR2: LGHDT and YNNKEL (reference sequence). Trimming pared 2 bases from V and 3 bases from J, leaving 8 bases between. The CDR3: CASSQRGDKNIQYF. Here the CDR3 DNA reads TGTGCCAGCAGCCAAAGAGGGGACAAAAACATTCAGTACTTC. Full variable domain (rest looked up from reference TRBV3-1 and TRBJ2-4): DTAVSQTPKYLVTQMGNDKSIKCEQNLGHDTMYWYKQDSKKFLKIMFSYNNKELIINETVPNRFSPKSPDKAHLNLHINSLELGDSAVYFCASSQRGDKNIQYFGAGTRLSVL.

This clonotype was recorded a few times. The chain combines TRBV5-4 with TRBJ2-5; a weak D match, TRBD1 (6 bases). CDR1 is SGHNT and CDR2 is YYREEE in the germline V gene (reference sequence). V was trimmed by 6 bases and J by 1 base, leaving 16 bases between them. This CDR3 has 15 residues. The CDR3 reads CASNNQGPLQETQYF. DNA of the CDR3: TGTGCCAGCAACAACCAGGGGCCCCTCCAAGAGACCCAGTACTTC.

The CDR3 coding sequence is TGCGCCAGCAGCTTGGATAGCGGGAGCGATGAGCAGTTCTTC. It translates to CASSLDSGSDEQFF. J is TRBJ2-1 and V is TRBV5-1, with 9 positions matching TRBD2. The CDR3 has 14 amino acids. V lost 0 bases to trimming and J lost 8 bases; unmatched junction nucleotides: 3. Germline V CDR1 and CDR2: SGHRS, YFSETQ.

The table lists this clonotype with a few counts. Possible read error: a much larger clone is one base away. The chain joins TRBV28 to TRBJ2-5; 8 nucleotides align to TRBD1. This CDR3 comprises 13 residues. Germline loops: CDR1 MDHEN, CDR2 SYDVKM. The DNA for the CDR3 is TGTGCCAGCACACAGGGGGATAAAGAGGCCCAGTACTTC. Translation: CASTQGDKEAQYF.

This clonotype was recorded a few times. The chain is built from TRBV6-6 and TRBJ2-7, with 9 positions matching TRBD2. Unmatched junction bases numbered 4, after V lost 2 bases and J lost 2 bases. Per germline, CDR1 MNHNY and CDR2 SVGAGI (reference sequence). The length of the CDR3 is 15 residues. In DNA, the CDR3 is TGTGCCAGCAGTTACAAAGCGGGAGGCACCTACGAGCAGTACTTC. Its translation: CASSYKAGGTYEQYF.

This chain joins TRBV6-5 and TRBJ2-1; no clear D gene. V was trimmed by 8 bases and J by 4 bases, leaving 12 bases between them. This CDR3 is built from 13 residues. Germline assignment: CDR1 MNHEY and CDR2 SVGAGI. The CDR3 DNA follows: TGTGCCAGCGCTCCGATATTATACAATGAGCAGTTCTTC. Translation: CASAPILYNEQFF.

The CDR3 nucleotides read TGCGCCAGCAGCTTGGAAGCAGGGAATGAGCAGTACTTC. Residues: CASSLEAGNEQYF. The genes are TRBV5-1 and TRBJ2-5, with D tentatively TRBD1 (5 bases). V was trimmed by 0 bases and J by 11 bases, leaving 14 bases between them. Germline V gene data show CDR1 as SGHRS and CDR2 as YFSETQ. The CDR3 is 13 residues long.

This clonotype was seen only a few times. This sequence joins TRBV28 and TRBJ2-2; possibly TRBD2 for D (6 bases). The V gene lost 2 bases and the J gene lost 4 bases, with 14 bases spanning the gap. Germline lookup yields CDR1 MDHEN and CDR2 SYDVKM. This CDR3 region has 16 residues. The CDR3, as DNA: TGTGCCAGCAGTTTAGGTGGTTTCGGGGGCACCGGGGAGCTGTTTTTT. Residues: CASSLGGFGGTGELFF. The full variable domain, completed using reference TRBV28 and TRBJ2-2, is DVKVTQSSRYLVKRTGEKVFLECVQDMDHENMFWYRQDPGLGLRLIYFSYDVKMKEKGDIPEGYSVSREKKERFSLILESASTNQTSMYLCASSLGGFGGTGELFFGEGSRLTVL.

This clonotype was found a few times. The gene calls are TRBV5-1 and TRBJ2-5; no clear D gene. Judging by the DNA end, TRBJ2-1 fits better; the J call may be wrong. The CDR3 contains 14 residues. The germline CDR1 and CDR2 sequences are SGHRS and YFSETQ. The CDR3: CASTLGSQVYEQFF. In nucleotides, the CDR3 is TGCGCCAGCACCCTAGGTAGCCAGGTCTATGAGCAGTTCTTC.

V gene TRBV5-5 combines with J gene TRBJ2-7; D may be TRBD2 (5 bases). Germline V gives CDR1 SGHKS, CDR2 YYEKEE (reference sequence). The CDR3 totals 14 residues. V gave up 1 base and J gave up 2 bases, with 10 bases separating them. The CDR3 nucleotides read TGTGCCAGCAGCTTGTACCCAGCGGCCTACGAGCAGTACTTC. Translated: CASSLYPAAYEQYF.

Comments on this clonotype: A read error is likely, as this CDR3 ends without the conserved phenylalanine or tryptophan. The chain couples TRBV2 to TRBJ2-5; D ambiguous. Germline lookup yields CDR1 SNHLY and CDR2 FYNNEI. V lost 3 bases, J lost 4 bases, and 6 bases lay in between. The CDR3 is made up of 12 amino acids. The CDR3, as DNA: TGTGCCAGCAGTGACTACTCAGAGACCCAGTACCTC. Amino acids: CASSDYSETQYL.

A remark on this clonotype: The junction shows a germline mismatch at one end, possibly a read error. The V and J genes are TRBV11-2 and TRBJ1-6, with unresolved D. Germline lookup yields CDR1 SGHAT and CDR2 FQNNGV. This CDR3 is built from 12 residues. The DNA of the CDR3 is TGTGCCAGCAGCTCCTCTAATTCATCCCTCCACTTT. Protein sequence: CASSSSNSSLHF.

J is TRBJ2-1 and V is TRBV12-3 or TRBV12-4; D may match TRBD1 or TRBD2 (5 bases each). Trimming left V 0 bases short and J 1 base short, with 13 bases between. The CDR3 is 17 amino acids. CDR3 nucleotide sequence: TGTGCCAGCAGTTTAGCGCTAGGGACGGATTCCTACAATGAGCAGTTCTTC. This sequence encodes CASSLALGTDSYNEQFF.

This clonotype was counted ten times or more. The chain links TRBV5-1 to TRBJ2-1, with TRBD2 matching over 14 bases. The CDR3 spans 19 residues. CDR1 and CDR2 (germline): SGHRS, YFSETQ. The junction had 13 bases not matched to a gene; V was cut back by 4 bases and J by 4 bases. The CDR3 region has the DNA TGCGCCAGCAGCCCAAAGAGGGGACTAGCGGGAGTTTCGTACAATGAGCAGTTCTTC. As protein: CASSPKRGLAGVSYNEQFF.

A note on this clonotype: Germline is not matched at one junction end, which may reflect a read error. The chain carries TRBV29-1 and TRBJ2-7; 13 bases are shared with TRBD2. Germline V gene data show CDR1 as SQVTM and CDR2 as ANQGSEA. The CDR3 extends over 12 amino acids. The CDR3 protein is CGVTSGRNEQYF. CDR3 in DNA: TGCGGCGTGACTAGCGGGAGGAACGAGCAGTACTTC.

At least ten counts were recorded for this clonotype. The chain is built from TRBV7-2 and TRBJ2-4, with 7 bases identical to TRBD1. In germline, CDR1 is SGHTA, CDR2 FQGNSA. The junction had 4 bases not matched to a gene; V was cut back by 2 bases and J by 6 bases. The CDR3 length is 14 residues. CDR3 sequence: CASSLTGAVNIQYF. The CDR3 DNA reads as TGTGCCAGCAGCTTAACAGGGGCCGTAAACATTCAGTACTTC.

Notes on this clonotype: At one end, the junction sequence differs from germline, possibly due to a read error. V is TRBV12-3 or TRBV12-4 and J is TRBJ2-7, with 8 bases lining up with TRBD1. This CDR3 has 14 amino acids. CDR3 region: CASGLGQGAHEQYF. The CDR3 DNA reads TGTGCCAGCGGTTTAGGTCAGGGGGCCCACGAGCAGTACTTC.

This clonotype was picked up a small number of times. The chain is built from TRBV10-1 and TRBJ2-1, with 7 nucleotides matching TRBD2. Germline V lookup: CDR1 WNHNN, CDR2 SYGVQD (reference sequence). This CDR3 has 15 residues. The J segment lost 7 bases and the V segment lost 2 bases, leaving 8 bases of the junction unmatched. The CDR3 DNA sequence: TGCGCCAGCAGTGAGACTGGCGGGAGTGGGAATGAGCAGTTCTTC. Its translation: CASSETGGSGNEQFF.